A single sample gave rise to the 27 T cell receptor beta chains below, sequenced in a study of blood T cell repertoires in COVID-19. Method: immunoSEQ multiplex PCR; TCRdb's copy keeps in-frame clones and lacks some. Of around 220,000 clones detected, 90% appear once; the ten largest clones hold more than 12%. Sequencing was performed on PBMCs or T cells enriched from blood (not recorded which). The receptor source for this set is a man aged 30 to 45 who had been exposed to COVID-19.

The genes are TRBV6-5 and TRBJ1-4; maybe TRBD1 (6 bases). Germline CDR1 reads MNHEY; CDR2 reads SVGAGI. The V end lost 7 bases, the J end lost 5 bases, and 17 bases lay between the germline ends. CDR3 length equals 15 residues. The CDR3 protein is CASIRETGLNEKLFF. In DNA, the CDR3 is TGTGCCAGCATCAGGGAGACAGGATTAAATGAAAAACTGTTTTTT.

V is TRBV19 and J is TRBJ2-7, with D tentatively TRBD2 (6 bases). The germline V and J ends were trimmed by 5 bases and 1 base, with 15 bases remaining between them. The CDR3 extends over 15 amino acids. From germline, CDR1 is LNHDA and CDR2 SQIVND (reference sequence). The CDR3 sequence: CASSHPGGRSYEQYF. As DNA, the CDR3 is TGTGCCAGTAGTCACCCCGGGGGAAGGTCCTACGAGCAGTACTTC.

V and J are TRBV4-2 and TRBJ2-7; maybe TRBD1 (6 bases). Germline V gene lookup returns CDR1 LGHNA and CDR2 YNFKEQ. The CDR3 has 15 amino acids. Trimming removed 0 bases at V and 3 bases at J, with 12 bases between. CDR3 in amino acids: CASSQDNAGDYEQYF. DNA of the CDR3: TGTGCCAGCAGCCAAGATAACGCAGGGGACTACGAGCAGTACTTC.

V gene TRBV19 combines with J gene TRBJ1-5; D is unresolved. CDR1 LNHDA and CDR2 SQIVND come from the germline V gene (reference sequence). V shed 2 bases and J shed 0 bases, with 5 bases lying between them. This CDR3 is built from 14 residues. CDR3 sequence: CASSITDSNQPQHF. As DNA, the CDR3 is TGTGCCAGTAGTATAACAGATAGCAATCAGCCCCAGCATTTT.

The chain is built from TRBV10-3 and TRBJ1-4, with 9 nucleotides matching TRBD1. The V gene's germline CDR1 is ENHRY and CDR2 SYGVKD. This CDR3 has 13 residues. V gave up 7 bases and J gave up 8 bases; unmatched junction bases: 5. The CDR3 bases are TGTGCCATCACACCGGGACAGGGCGAAAAACTGTTTTTT. This sequence encodes CAITPGQGEKLFF.

J is TRBJ2-2 and V is TRBV7-3; possible D gene TRBD2, 5 bases. There are 14 residues in the CDR3. Germline CDR1 SGHTA, CDR2 FQGTGA. V lost 5 bases and J 5 bases, leaving 12 bases between the germline ends. The CDR3 loop reads CASSPTPGTGELFF. DNA for the CDR3: TGTGCCAGCAGCCCGACGCCGGGGACCGGGGAGCTGTTTTTT.

V and J are TRBV3-1 (or the pseudogene TRBV3-2) and TRBJ2-1; maybe TRBD1 (6 bases). CDR3 size: 16 residues. CDR1 is LGHDT and CDR2 is YNNKEL in the germline V gene (reference sequence). Trimming left V 1 base short and J 6 bases short, with 16 bases between. The CDR3 loop is CASSQGTGTTTNEQFF. CDR3 in DNA: TGTGCCAGCAGCCAAGGTACCGGGACAACTACCAATGAGCAGTTCTTC.

The chain has TRBV9 and TRBJ2-7; 10 bases map to TRBD1. With V trimmed by 6 bases and J by 2 bases, 5 bases remained unmatched. Germline CDR1 SGDLS, CDR2 YYNGEE. This CDR3 is built from 14 residues. The CDR3 here is CASTPGQGPYEQYF. DNA for the CDR3: TGTGCCAGCACCCCGGGACAGGGGCCCTACGAGCAGTACTTC.

The V call is TRBV28, the J call TRBJ2-5; TRBD1 might be the D (6 bases). V shed 1 base and J shed 5 bases, with 11 bases lying between them. This CDR3 contains 14 residues. The germline gives CDR1 MDHEN, CDR2 SYDVKM. CDR3 in amino acids: CASSLLGQGETQYF. The CDR3 DNA reads TGTGCCAGCAGTTTATTAGGGCAGGGGGAGACCCAGTACTTC.

J is TRBJ2-5 and V is TRBV4-2, with 9 bases identical to TRBD1. The germline V gene encodes CDR1 LGHNA and CDR2 YNFKEQ. The junction had 6 bases not matched to a gene; V was cut back by 0 bases and J by 4 bases. This CDR3 spans 16 amino acids. The CDR3 DNA is TGTGCCAGCAGCCAAGACCGGGACAGGGCGGGAGAGACCCAGTACTTC. Translation: CASSQDRDRAGETQYF.

The gene calls are TRBV4-3 and TRBJ1-3; D call uncertain. Germline V gives CDR1 LGHNA, CDR2 YSLEER. This CDR3 has 17 residues. Deletions cut 4 bases from V and 4 bases from J, with 20 bases between. CDR3 loop: CASSPGNPPGVGNTIYF. The CDR3 region has the DNA TGCGCCAGCAGCCCGGGAAATCCCCCTGGTGTCGGAAACACCATATATTTT.

V is TRBV5-1 and J is TRBJ2-2; no clear D gene. With 5 bases removed from V and 2 bases from J, the gap between germline ends came to 7 bases. This CDR3 has 13 residues. Germline assignment: CDR1 SGHRS and CDR2 YFSETQ. CDR3 protein: CASRAINTGELFF. CDR3 nucleotide sequence: TGCGCCAGCAGGGCAATTAACACCGGGGAGCTGTTTTTT.

This clone occurred a few times. The chain combines TRBV5-8 with TRBJ1-2, with 7 bases fitting TRBD1. The length of the CDR3 is 14 residues. The trim removed 5 bases at V and 4 bases at J, leaving 8 bases unmatched. Germline V gives CDR1 SGHTS, CDR2 YDEGEE. CDR3 region: CASSTPGGGYGYTF. In DNA, the CDR3 is TGTGCCAGCAGTACCCCAGGGGGAGGCTATGGCTACACCTTC.

This chain uses TRBV4-3 with TRBJ1-6; a weak D match, TRBD1 (5 bases). With 4 bases removed from V and 5 bases from J, the gap between germline ends came to 15 bases. This CDR3 comprises 16 residues. The germline gives CDR1 LGHNA, CDR2 YSLEER. CDR3 loop: CASSPLAQGDNSPLHF. For the CDR3, the DNA is TGCGCCAGCAGCCCCCTGGCCCAAGGGGATAATTCACCCCTCCACTTT.

The chain employs TRBV15 and TRBJ1-4; unclear D gene. The CDR3 is made up of 16 amino acids. V shed 0 bases and J shed 6 bases, with 14 bases lying between them. In germline, CDR1 is LNHNV, CDR2 YYDKDF (reference sequence). CDR3 DNA sequence: TGTGCCACCAGCAGAGATTACGAGGGTTGGCATGAAAAACTGTTTTTT. Its translation is CATSRDYEGWHEKLFF.

The chain couples TRBV3-1 (or the pseudogene TRBV3-2) to TRBJ1-3; D might be TRBD1 (5 bases). The CDR3 is made up of 16 amino acids. V lost 0 bases and J 6 bases, leaving 15 bases between the germline ends. Per germline, CDR1 LGHDT and CDR2 YNNKEL (reference sequence). The CDR3 DNA follows: TGTGCCAGCAGCCAAGACTCAGCGGGGGGTTCAAACACCATATATTTT. Its translation: CASSQDSAGGSNTIYF.

The V gene is TRBV3-1 (or the pseudogene TRBV3-2), the J gene TRBJ2-3; TRBD2 matches at 7 bases. V shed 0 bases and J 2 bases; nucleotides not matched to a gene: 5. CDR3 length equals 16 residues. CDR1 and CDR2 (germline): LGHDT, YNNKEL (reference sequence). CDR3 in DNA: TGTGCCAGCAGCCAAGATTTCGGGGGGTACACAGATACGCAGTATTTT. It specifies CASSQDFGGYTDTQYF.

V gene TRBV5-1 combines with J gene TRBJ1-2, with D possibly matching TRBD1 (6 bases). Trimming pared 0 bases from V and 6 bases from J, leaving 12 bases between. This CDR3 region has 14 residues. Germline CDR1 reads SGHRS; CDR2 reads YFSETQ. The CDR3 DNA reads TGCGCCAGCAGCTTGGGAAGACAGGTGGATGGCTACACCTTC. Residues: CASSLGRQVDGYTF.

The chain couples TRBV5-4 to TRBJ2-3; D is perhaps TRBD2 (5 bases). The V and J ends lost 5 bases and 5 bases respectively, with 18 bases between them. This CDR3 region has 15 residues. Per germline, CDR1 SGHNT and CDR2 YYREEE (reference sequence). The CDR3 nucleotides read TGTGCCAGCAGAGCCACGGTGGGCCGGGGAGATACGCAGTATTTT. It specifies CASRATVGRGDTQYF.

CDR3 amino acids: CASSPGLAGGPGYEQFF. The CDR3 DNA reads as TGCGCCAGTTCCCCGGGACTAGCGGGGGGGCCTGGGTATGAGCAGTTCTTC. This chain uses TRBV5-1 with TRBJ2-1; 16 nucleotides match TRBD2. The trim removed 8 bases at V and 8 bases at J, leaving 13 bases unmatched. This CDR3 has 17 amino acids. Germline assignment: CDR1 SGHRS and CDR2 YFSETQ.

This chain connects TRBV29-1 to TRBJ1-1; TRBD1 matches 7 bases. This CDR3 has 14 amino acids. Germline CDR1 SQVTM, CDR2 ANQGSEA. V lost 6 bases, J lost 0 bases, and 7 bases stayed unmatched. CDR3 sequence reads: CSVLQGPLNTEAFF. The CDR3 region has the DNA TGCAGCGTCCTACAGGGGCCCCTGAACACTGAAGCTTTCTTT.

The V call is TRBV27, the J call TRBJ2-7, with D tentatively TRBD2 (6 bases). Looked up from germline, CDR1 is MNHEY and CDR2 is SMNVEV (reference sequence). The CDR3 extends over 15 amino acids. With 10 bases removed from V and 0 bases from J, the gap between germline ends came to 19 bases. The CDR3 DNA reads TGTGCCACCGACCTTGGGACTTCGAGCTCCTACGAGCAGTACTTC. Protein: CATDLGTSSSYEQYF.

The chain is built from TRBV6-5 and TRBJ2-3; 9 nucleotides line up with TRBD2. This CDR3 contains 14 residues. After removal of 6 bases from V and 8 bases from J, the junction contained 9 bases not matched to a gene. In germline, CDR1 is MNHEY, CDR2 SVGAGI. In nucleotides, the CDR3 is TGTGCCAGCAGCGACAGCGGGGGGCGAGGTACGCAGTATTTT. It translates to CASSDSGGRGTQYF.

The V gene is TRBV27, the J gene TRBJ1-4, with D perhaps matching TRBD1 (5 bases). Per the germline V gene, CDR1 is MNHEY and CDR2 is SMNVEV (reference sequence). V shed 4 bases and J shed 3 bases, with 12 bases lying between them. This CDR3 has 15 amino acids. For the CDR3, the DNA is TGTGCCAGCAGTTCGCCGGGGGGTGCTAATGAAAAACTGTTTTTT. This translates into CASSSPGGANEKLFF.

The chain has TRBV10-3 and TRBJ1-1; D perhaps matches TRBD1 (6 bases). Germline CDR1 is ENHRY and CDR2 is SYGVKD. The CDR3 runs to 16 residues. V was cut by 4 bases and J by 4 bases, with 19 bases left in between. The CDR3 spells CAISGQGIFSSTEAFF. CDR3 bases: TGTGCCATCAGTGGGCAGGGGATCTTTTCGAGCACTGAAGCTTTCTTT.

The V call is TRBV9, the J call TRBJ2-3; 14 bases fit TRBD2. Losses at the gene ends were 0 bases for V and 5 bases for J; bases not matched to a gene: 8. Germline CDR1 and CDR2: SGDLS and YYNGEE. The CDR3 runs to 18 residues. CDR3 in amino acids: CASSVGLGLAGGKDTQYF. The CDR3 nucleotides are TGTGCCAGCAGCGTAGGCTTAGGACTAGCGGGGGGTAAAGATACGCAGTATTTT. The full variable domain, rest sourced from reference TRBV9 and TRBJ2-3, is DSGVTQTPKHLITATGQRVTLRCSPRSGDLSVYWYQQSLDQGLQFLIQYYNGEERAKGNILERFSAQQFPDLHSELNLSSLELGDSALYFCASSVGLGLAGGKDTQYFGPGTRLTVL.

This chain joins TRBV9 and TRBJ2-5; D gene unclear. Per the germline V gene, CDR1 is SGDLS and CDR2 is YYNGEE. The CDR3 extends over 13 amino acids. Trimming shortened V by 0 bases and J by 2 bases, and 5 bases separated the two germline ends. CDR3 loop: CASSVASQETQYF. The CDR3 DNA is TGTGCCAGCAGCGTAGCATCACAAGAGACCCAGTACTTC.